Listed here are 32 T cell receptor beta chains from one sample, sequenced in a study of high-grade serous ovarian cancer treatment subgroups (dated by TCRdb to 2020 to 2022). The tumor samples were collected prior to definitive surgery or chemotherapy. Library preparation employed the immunoSEQ multiplex PCR assay. Held by TCRdb, this immuneACCESS table contains in-frame sequences only and omits some clones. Under half of the omission traces to an unresolved V gene where checked; the cause of the rest is unknown. In all, the sample holds roughly 1,900 clones, and roughly four fifths of those were seen once. Together, the top ten hold 13% to 15% of the sample. The sequenced sample was tumor tissue. The receptor source for this set is a human donor with high-grade serous ovarian cancer.

This chain links TRBV11-2 with TRBJ2-7; D uncertain. This CDR3 comprises 12 residues. The V gene's germline CDR1 is SGHAT and CDR2 FQNNGV. Deletions cut 3 bases from V and 3 bases from J, with 6 bases between. CDR3 coding DNA: TGTGCCAGCAGCTTGGGCAGCTACGAGCAGTACTTC. Its protein product is CASSLGSYEQYF.

This chain connects TRBV14 to TRBJ2-5, with 8 bases lining up with TRBD1. Looked up from germline, CDR1 is SGHDN and CDR2 is FVKESK. V dropped 4 bases and J dropped 11; count of bases not matched to a gene: 6. The CDR3 runs 12 residues. The CDR3, as DNA: TGTGCCAGCAGCCGGGACAGGAGGGAGCAGTACTTC. Protein product: CASSRDRREQYF.

This clone is a singleton in its sample. J is TRBJ2-2 and V is TRBV29-1, with 8 bases that match TRBD1. There are 14 residues in the CDR3. V lost 7 bases and J lost 0; bases outside the gene matches: 4. Germline-derived CDR1 and CDR2 are SQVTM and ANQGSEA. The DNA of the CDR3 is TGCAGCGCCGGACAGGGCACGAACACCGGGGAGCTGTTTTTT. Residues: CSAGQGTNTGELFF.

The chain has TRBV6-5 and TRBJ1-1, with 9 bases identical to TRBD1. V lost 6 bases to trimming and J lost 3 bases; unmatched junction nucleotides: 5. In germline, CDR1 is MNHEY, CDR2 SVGAGI. The CDR3 contains 14 residues. CDR3 protein: CASSTGGGDTEAFF. CDR3 nucleotide sequence: TGTGCCAGCAGCACAGGGGGCGGGGACACTGAAGCTTTCTTT.

The V and J genes are TRBV19 and TRBJ2-5; 8 positions match TRBD2. CDR1 is LNHDA, CDR2 SQIVND, per germline (reference sequence). This CDR3 has 15 amino acids. V lost 7 bases and J lost 5; bases outside the gene matches: 12. The DNA for the CDR3 is TGTGCCAGTACCGTCACCCGGGGGGGCCGGGAGACCCAGTACTTC. Translating it yields CASTVTRGGRETQYF.

J is TRBJ2-5 and V is TRBV11-2; no definite D call. CDR1 and CDR2 (germline): SGHAT, FQNNGV. V lost 3 bases, J lost 5 bases, and 4 bases lay in between. The CDR3 is made up of 11 amino acids. The CDR3 protein is CASSFVETQYF. The CDR3 DNA reads as TGTGCCAGCAGCTTTGTCGAGACCCAGTACTTC.

The rearrangement joins TRBV6-6 to TRBJ1-4; the D gene is possibly TRBD1 (5 bases). V lost 0 bases to trimming and J lost 4 bases, with 9 bases between them. In germline, CDR1 is MNHNY, CDR2 SVGAGI (reference sequence). The length of the CDR3 is 15 residues. The CDR3 DNA is TGTGCCAGCAGTTACTCGTCAGGGATTAATGAAAAACTGTTTTTT. It specifies CASSYSSGINEKLFF.

This chain uses TRBV5-1 with TRBJ2-6, with a possible D match to TRBD1 (5 bases). From germline, CDR1 is SGHRS and CDR2 YFSETQ. There are 15 residues in the CDR3. Trimming took 0 bases from V and 2 from J, leaving 6 bases between them. CDR3 nucleotide sequence: TGCGCCAGCAGCTTGGAAGGGGCTGGGGCCAACGTCCTGACTTTC. The encoded protein is CASSLEGAGANVLTF.

By frequency in the sample, this clone is large. J is TRBJ1-1 and V is TRBV11-2; unclear D gene. Trimming shortened V by 2 bases and J by 0 bases, and 4 bases separated the two germline ends. CDR1 and CDR2 (germline): SGHAT, FQNNGV. There are 13 residues in the CDR3. This chain's CDR3 is CASSLPLNTEAFF. For the CDR3, the DNA is TGTGCCAGCAGCTTACCGCTGAACACTGAAGCTTTCTTT.

The V call is TRBV5-4, the J call TRBJ1-5; D might be TRBD1 (6 bases). CDR3 length: 13 amino acids. The V end was cut by 4 bases, the J end by 5 bases, with 10 bases between. Germline-derived CDR1 and CDR2 are SGHNT and YYREEE (reference sequence). The CDR3 DNA is TGTGCCAGCAGCGAAAACAGGGATCAGCCCCAGCATTTT. Protein product: CASSENRDQPQHF.

The chain carries TRBV10-2 and TRBJ1-5; maybe TRBD1 (6 bases). V was shortened by 10 bases and J by 5 bases, with 18 bases between the two germline ends. Per germline, CDR1 WSHSY and CDR2 SAAADI. The CDR3 has 14 residues. This CDR3 is CATRGAGPYQPQHF. DNA of the CDR3: TGCGCCACCCGGGGGGCAGGCCCATATCAGCCCCAGCATTTT.

This sequence joins TRBV4-1 and TRBJ2-1, with TRBD2 matching 9 bases. The CDR3 has 16 residues. Trimming removed 6 bases from V and 2 bases from J; junction bases left unmatched: 8. Germline lookup yields CDR1 MGHRA and CDR2 YSYEKL. The CDR3 nucleotides are TGCGCCAGCAGGCCTAGCGGGGTATGGACCTACAATGAGCAGTTCTTC. Translating it yields CASRPSGVWTYNEQFF.

This clone appeared a single time. V usage is TRBV2 and J usage is TRBJ2-1; D possibly corresponds to TRBD2 (6 bases). Looked up from germline, CDR1 is SNHLY and CDR2 is FYNNEI. The CDR3 totals 14 residues. Trimming left V 4 bases short and J 0 bases short, with 7 bases between. Written as DNA, the CDR3 is TGTGCCAGCAGTGTCGGGGGCTCCTACAATGAGCAGTTCTTC. This sequence encodes CASSVGGSYNEQFF.

The gene calls are TRBV7-7 and TRBJ2-2; possibly TRBD1 for D (7 bases). Germline V gene sequence: CDR1 SSHAT, CDR2 FNYEAQ (reference sequence). This CDR3 contains 14 residues. The CDR3, as DNA: TGTGCTATCCTTGGGGGGACAGAGACCGGGGAGCTGTTTTTT. Its protein product is CAILGGTETGELFF.

The J gene is TRBJ2-3, the V gene TRBV7-2; 7 bases agree with TRBD2. This CDR3 contains 16 residues. The germline CDR1 and CDR2 sequences are SGHTA and FQGNSA. Unmatched junction bases numbered 10, after V lost 5 bases and J lost 2 bases. Written as DNA, the CDR3 is TGTGCCAGCAGCCCTCCCGTGGCGGGAGACACAGATACGCAGTATTTT. It yields the protein CASSPPVAGDTDTQYF.

The chain employs TRBV18 and TRBJ1-5, with 10 bases that match TRBD1. This CDR3 region has 17 residues. V lost 6 bases and J lost 1; bases outside the gene matches: 9. From germline, CDR1 is KGHSH and CDR2 LQKENI. The CDR3 protein is CASSQTGGAGSNQPQHF. CDR3 bases: TGTGCCAGCTCCCAGACAGGGGGCGCGGGGAGCAATCAGCCCCAGCATTTT.

The rearrangement links TRBV4-3 to TRBJ2-1; D gene ambiguous. CDR1 and CDR2 (germline): LGHNA, YSLEER. The CDR3 has 13 amino acids. V lost 0 bases to trimming and J lost 9 bases, with 9 bases between them. The DNA of the CDR3 is TGCGCCAGCAGCCAAGATCTGTGGGTTGAGCAGTTCTTC. As protein: CASSQDLWVEQFF.

The chain carries TRBV20-1 and TRBJ2-1; D gene unclear. Deletions cut 1 base from V and 2 bases from J, with 0 bases between. The germline V gene encodes CDR1 DFQATT and CDR2 SNEGSKA (reference sequence). CDR3 size: 11 residues. The CDR3 region has the DNA TGCAGTGCTAGAGCCTACAATGAGCAGTTCTTC. Its translation: CSARAYNEQFF.

The chain couples TRBV27 to TRBJ2-7; D is perhaps TRBD1 or TRBD2 (6 bases each). CDR3 length: 13 residues. CDR1 and CDR2 from the germline V gene are MNHEY and SMNVEV (reference sequence). The germline V and J ends were trimmed by 5 bases and 4 bases, with 12 bases remaining between them. The CDR3 nucleotides read TGTGCCAGCAGTCCGTGGGGGGCGTACGAGCAGTACTTC. This gives the protein CASSPWGAYEQYF.

This clone was seen only once. The chain has TRBV10-1 and TRBJ1-2; D gene ambiguous. V lost 5 bases, J lost 4 bases, and 14 bases lay in between. Germline CDR1 is WNHNN and CDR2 is SYGVQD (reference sequence). This CDR3 contains 14 residues. The CDR3 DNA reads as TGCGCCAGCAGTCCGACACGAAAGACCTATGGCTACACCTTC. This translates into CASSPTRKTYGYTF.

J is TRBJ2-4 and V is TRBV19, with 7 bases matching TRBD1. Germline V CDR1 and CDR2: LNHDA, SQIVND (reference sequence). Germline trimming cut 3 bases from V and 6 bases from J; bases unmatched to any gene: 8. The CDR3 has 15 amino acids. The CDR3 reads CASSMDRLGRNIQYF. CDR3 nucleotides: TGTGCCAGTAGTATGGACAGGCTTGGGAGAAACATTCAGTACTTC. Using reference TRBV19 and TRBJ2-4 for the parts outside the CDR3, the full variable domain is DGGITQSPKYLFRKEGQNVTLSCEQNLNHDAMYWYRQDPGQGLRLIYYSQIVNDFQKGDIAEGYSVSREKKESFPLTVTSAQKNPTAFYLCASSMDRLGRNIQYFGAGTRLSVL.

This clone was detected a few times. The gene calls are TRBV7-9 and TRBJ1-6, with TRBD1 identical over 8 bases. The length of the CDR3 is 18 residues. Germline values: CDR1 SEHNR, CDR2 FQNEAQ (reference sequence). V trimming: 5 bases; J trimming: 0 bases; junction bases outside the gene matches: 9. CDR3 region: CASSPWTGRSSYNSPLHF. The CDR3, as DNA: TGTGCCAGCAGCCCTTGGACAGGGAGAAGCTCCTATAATTCACCCCTCCACTTT.

This clone was detected only a few times. This same CDR3 is encoded by further DNA sequences in the sample. The chain links TRBV7-9 to TRBJ1-6, with D hard to call. V was pared by 3 bases and J by 5 bases, with 8 bases between. The CDR3 runs to 14 residues. The V gene's germline CDR1 is SEHNR and CDR2 FQNEAQ (reference sequence). The CDR3 loop reads CASSFNADNSPLHF. CDR3 nucleotide sequence: TGTGCCAGCAGCTTCAACGCGGATAATTCACCCCTCCACTTT.

This chain connects TRBV4-1 to TRBJ1-6; no firm D call. CDR1 MGHRA and CDR2 YSYEKL come from the germline V gene. The CDR3 consists of 18 residues. V lost 0 bases and J lost 6, with 18 bases in between. The CDR3 bases are TGCGCCAGCAGCCAAGACACCCTCGCGGACCGGCCTAATTCACCCCTCCACTTT. Translation: CASSQDTLADRPNSPLHF.

The sample holds one count of this clone. V is TRBV14 and J is TRBJ2-1; D is undetermined. Trimming stripped 3 bases from V and 0 bases from J, with 6 bases between. This CDR3 has 14 residues. In germline, CDR1 is SGHDN, CDR2 FVKESK. CDR3 sequence (DNA): TGTGCCAGCAGCCAGCAGATCTCCTACAATGAGCAGTTCTTC. This encodes CASSQQISYNEQFF. The entire variable domain, with the rest obtained from reference TRBV14 and TRBJ2-1, is as follows: EAGVTQFPSHSVIEKGQTVTLRCDPISGHDNLYWYRRVMGKEIKFLLHFVKESKQDESGMPNNRFLAERTGGTYSTLKVQPAELEDSGVYFCASSQQISYNEQFFGPGTRLTVL.

As to this clone: Germline and junction disagree at one end, which may indicate a read error. The chain carries TRBV10-3 and TRBJ1-6; D ambiguous. From germline, CDR1 is ENHRY and CDR2 SYGVKD. The CDR3 sequence is 13 residues long. The DNA for the CDR3 is TGTGTCATCAACCCTGGACGGAATTCACCCCTCCACTTT. Amino acids: CVINPGRNSPLHF.

This chain links TRBV5-6 with TRBJ1-1; perhaps TRBD1 as D (6 bases). This CDR3 region has 15 residues. CDR1 and CDR2 from the germline V gene are SGHDT and YYEEEE. Trimming stripped 4 bases from V and 1 base from J, with 14 bases between. The CDR3: CASSRRPGANTEAFF. The CDR3 nucleotides are TGTGCCAGCAGCCGGAGGCCAGGGGCGAACACTGAAGCTTTCTTT. Based on the CDR3 plus reference TRBV5-6 and TRBJ1-1, the full variable domain is DAGVTQSPTHLIKTRGQQVTLRCSPKSGHDTVSWYQQALGQGPQFIFQYYEEEERQRGNFPDRFSGHQFPNYSSELNVNALLLGDSALYLCASSRRPGANTEAFFGQGTRLTVV.

The chain combines TRBV6-5 with TRBJ2-1; D is ambiguous. The germline gives CDR1 MNHEY, CDR2 SVGAGI. The germline V and J ends were trimmed by 5 bases and 9 bases, with 11 bases remaining between them. The CDR3 totals 12 residues. The CDR3 DNA sequence: TGTGCCAGCAGTAAACCGTCAGGTGAGCAGTTCTTC. Protein product: CASSKPSGEQFF.

This rearrangement joins TRBV27 to TRBJ2-7, with 12 bases identical to TRBD1. Per germline, CDR1 MNHEY and CDR2 SMNVEV (reference sequence). This CDR3 contains 14 residues. The V and J ends lost 6 bases and 5 bases, in that order; junction bases with no gene match: 5. CDR3 in amino acids: CASSSGTGGHEQYF. The CDR3 region has the DNA TGTGCCAGCAGCTCCGGGACAGGGGGCCACGAGCAGTACTTC.

This clone was detected only once. This chain uses TRBV7-3 with TRBJ1-1, with 11 bases identical to TRBD1. Germline V gene sequence: CDR1 SGHTA, CDR2 FQGTGA. Trimming took 4 bases from V and 1 from J; bases not matched to a gene: 8. The CDR3 is 17 residues long. CDR3 residues: CASSWGTGGIRNTEAFF. As DNA, the CDR3 is TGTGCCAGCAGCTGGGGGACAGGGGGGATAAGGAACACTGAAGCTTTCTTT.

The chain couples TRBV29-1 to TRBJ1-1; the D is unclear. This CDR3 is built from 11 residues. The V and J ends lost 2 bases and 6 bases respectively, with 7 bases between them. The germline CDR1 and CDR2 sequences are SQVTM and ANQGSEA. Here the CDR3 DNA reads TGCAGCGTTGAATGGGATTCTGAAGCTTTCTTT. Its protein is CSVEWDSEAFF. Full variable domain (remainder filled in from reference TRBV29-1 and TRBJ1-1): SAVISQKPSRDICQRGTSLTIQCQVDSQVTMMFWYRQQPGQSLTLIATANQGSEATYESGFVIDKFPISRPNLTFSTLTVSNMSPEDSSIYLCSVEWDSEAFFGQGTRLTVV.

The V and J genes are TRBV29-1 and TRBJ1-2, with D possibly matching TRBD1 (6 bases). CDR1 and CDR2 from the germline V gene are SQVTM and ANQGSEA. CDR3 size: 13 residues. Trimming took 5 bases from V and 2 from J, leaving 12 bases between them. In DNA form, the CDR3 reads TGCAGCGTTATAGAAACAGGGAACTATGGCTACACCTTC. This sequence encodes CSVIETGNYGYTF.